The 3 T cell receptor beta chains below were found in one sample sequenced in a study of T cell responses to AZD1222 COVID-19 vaccine. Here immunoSEQ multiplex PCR was the method, and the copy in TCRdb shows in-frame clones only, minus some. The sample lists around 120,000 clones; nearly 90% were seen once. The sample here was peripheral blood, taken on day 0 of AZD1222 vaccination. These receptors came from an adult in good health.

The chain carries TRBV11-3 and TRBJ2-1; no clear D gene. V was pared by 3 bases and J by 5 bases, with 8 bases between. Germline V lookup: CDR1 SGHNT, CDR2 YENEEA. CDR3 size: 13 residues. CDR3 loop: CASSFPGHNEQFF. CDR3 nucleotides: TGTGCCAGCAGCTTTCCGGGCCACAATGAGCAGTTCTTC.

This clone was observed a single time. This chain links TRBV29-1 with TRBJ1-2, with a weak D call TRBD1 (5 bases). This CDR3 contains 15 residues. The germline V and J ends were trimmed by 5 bases and 2 bases, with 18 bases remaining between them. Per the germline V gene, CDR1 is SQVTM and CDR2 is ANQGSEA. CDR3 DNA: TGCAGCGTTTCCGGCGGTCTGGGACTAAACTATGGCTACACCTTC. Amino acids: CSVSGGLGLNYGYTF.

J is TRBJ2-1 and V is TRBV5-1, with 8 bases that match TRBD2. Trimming cost V 4 bases and J 8 bases; bases outside gene matches: 14. There are 16 residues in the CDR3. Germline V gene sequence: CDR1 SGHRS, CDR2 YFSETQ. The CDR3 sequence is CASSPLIAGPGDEQFF. CDR3 nucleotide sequence: TGCGCCAGCAGCCCCCTAATAGCGGGGCCGGGGGATGAGCAGTTCTTC.